This entry lists 13 T cell receptor beta chains sequenced from one sample in a study of blood T cell repertoires in COVID-19. Sequencing was performed with immunoSEQ multiplex PCR; in TCRdb, only in-frame clones are kept and a portion is missing. The table shows about 87,000 clones, with about four fifths occurring only once. The specimen was peripheral blood. Receptor source: a woman in her seventies with acute or convalescent COVID-19.

This clone was picked up one time. The rearrangement joins TRBV18 to TRBJ1-2; D may be TRBD1 (5 bases). The CDR3 consists of 12 residues. CDR1 and CDR2 from the germline V gene are KGHSH and LQKENI. The V end lost 6 bases, the J end lost 2 bases, and 7 bases lay between the germline ends. CDR3 residues: CASSGGNYGYTF. The CDR3 nucleotides are TGTGCCAGCTCCGGGGGAAACTATGGCTACACCTTC.

This clone was observed a handful of times. V usage is TRBV3-1 (or the pseudogene TRBV3-2) and J usage is TRBJ1-2, with D perhaps TRBD1 (5 bases). The CDR3 has 14 residues. V dropped 3 bases and J dropped 6 bases, with 14 bases sitting between them. CDR1 and CDR2 from the germline V gene are LGHDT and YNNKEL (reference sequence). DNA for the CDR3: TGTGCCAGCAGCCATAGAAGGTGGGGCCATGGCTACACCTTC. Protein: CASSHRRWGHGYTF.

The V call is TRBV5-1, the J call TRBJ2-1; TRBD2 matches at 11 bases. J gave up 4 bases and V 0 bases, and 3 bases lay outside the gene matches. The CDR3 loop spans 16 amino acids. Germline assignment: CDR1 SGHRS and CDR2 YFSETQ. In DNA, the CDR3 is TGCGCCAGCAGCTTGGATGGGACTAGCGGTTACAATGAGCAGTTCTTC. It codes for CASSLDGTSGYNEQFF.

The rearrangement links TRBV3-1 (or the pseudogene TRBV3-2) to TRBJ2-7; TRBD2 matches 12 bases. Germline values: CDR1 LGHDT, CDR2 YNNKEL (reference sequence). With V trimmed by 1 base and J by 4 bases, 2 bases remained unmatched. This CDR3 spans 15 amino acids. CDR3: CASSQGTSGEYEQYF. Written as DNA, the CDR3 is TGTGCCAGCAGCCAAGGGACTAGCGGGGAATACGAGCAGTACTTC.

The genes are TRBV6-6 and TRBJ1-6; 7 nucleotides match TRBD1. Germline loops: CDR1 MNHNY, CDR2 SVGAGI (reference sequence). This CDR3 comprises 15 residues. The V gene end was trimmed by 4 bases and the J gene end by 9 bases; junction bases not matched to a gene: 9. CDR3 nucleotide sequence: TGTGCCAGCAGTTCCACAGGGGCCCTTAGTTCACCCCTCCACTTT. Protein sequence: CASSSTGALSSPLHF.

The CDR3 here is CATGQVRTDTQYF. The CDR3 region has the DNA TGTGCCACCGGACAGGTCCGCACAGATACGCAGTATTTT. V and J are TRBV10-3 and TRBJ2-3; TRBD1 matches at 7 bases. The germline CDR1 and CDR2 sequences are ENHRY and SYGVKD. This CDR3 is 13 amino acids long. With 10 bases clipped from V and 1 base from J, the junction kept 5 bases outside the gene matches.

V is TRBV5-4 and J is TRBJ2-1; TRBD2 matches 14 bases. This CDR3 region has 15 residues. Per the germline V gene, CDR1 is SGHNT and CDR2 is YYREEE (reference sequence). Trimming removed 3 bases from V and 9 bases from J; junction bases left unmatched: 5. In DNA form, the CDR3 reads TGTGCCAGCAGCTCCGGACTAGCGGGGGGTGGTGAGCAGTTCTTC. Translation: CASSSGLAGGGEQFF.

This clone appeared a few times. This chain joins TRBV3-1 (or the pseudogene TRBV3-2) and TRBJ1-4; 8 bases are shared with TRBD1. With 8 bases clipped from V and 7 bases from J, the junction kept 9 bases outside the gene matches. Germline lookup yields CDR1 LGHDT and CDR2 YNNKEL (reference sequence). The CDR3 is made up of 14 amino acids. The CDR3 protein is CASSPTGGVEKLFF. In DNA, the CDR3 is TGTGCCAGCTCACCCACAGGGGGAGTTGAAAAACTGTTTTTT.

The chain joins TRBV7-3 to TRBJ2-3; no clear D gene. Trimming removed 5 bases from V and 6 bases from J, with 12 bases in between. The CDR3 spans 13 residues. Germline V lookup: CDR1 SGHTA, CDR2 FQGTGA. The chain's CDR3 is CASSSQVADTQYF. The CDR3, as DNA: TGTGCCAGCAGCAGCCAGGTCGCTGATACGCAGTATTTT.

This clone turned up a few times. The rearrangement uses TRBV2 and TRBJ2-1; 7 bases match TRBD2. The germline gives CDR1 SNHLY, CDR2 FYNNEI. After removal of 3 bases from V and 6 bases from J, the junction contained 5 bases not matched to a gene. The CDR3 loop spans 14 amino acids. The CDR3 coding sequence is TGTGCCAGCAGTGAGGTTACGGGAGGCAATGAGCAGTTCTTC. It translates to CASSEVTGGNEQFF.

The J gene is TRBJ2-3, the V gene TRBV10-3; D may be TRBD1 (5 bases). Germline CDR1 is ENHRY and CDR2 is SYGVKD. V shed 11 bases and J shed 0 bases, with 9 bases lying between them. The CDR3 has 12 amino acids. The CDR3 loop reads CAGAGSTDTQYF. The CDR3 nucleotides read TGTGCCGGGGCAGGGAGCACAGATACGCAGTATTTT.

DNA of the CDR3: TGTGCCAGCAGCCCGACCACAGGGCCCGAGCAGTACTTC. Protein: CASSPTTGPEQYF. The rearrangement links TRBV7-9 to TRBJ2-7, with a weak D call TRBD1 (6 bases). The ends were cut back, 5 bases at V and 6 bases at J, with 14 bases in the middle. The CDR3 loop spans 13 amino acids. In germline, CDR1 is SEHNR, CDR2 FQNEAQ (reference sequence).

The chain links TRBV6-4 to TRBJ1-5; TRBD1 agrees at 7 bases. In germline, CDR1 is MRHNA, CDR2 SNTAGT. The junction had 7 bases not matched to a gene; V was cut back by 6 bases and J by 5 bases. The CDR3 spans 14 residues. Here the CDR3 reads CASSLTGRDQPQHF. CDR3 nucleotide sequence: TGTGCCAGCAGCCTGACAGGGCGCGATCAGCCCCAGCATTTT.